The T cell receptor beta chain described here comes from a study of CD8 T cells in Susac syndrome. The healthy controls were matched to patients by age and sex. The TEMRA cells underwent FACS enrichment, while the CD8+ and CD4+ T cells underwent negative isolation. This clonotype was counted a single time. The target antigen is unknown. Study outcomes and limitations: The TCR sequencing and HLA analysis in the study involved a relatively small number of individuals, as the study acknowledged.

cDNA came from approximately 0.5 to 1 ug RNA primed by random hexamers. A multiplex approach, immunoSEQ multiplex PCR, amplified TCR beta CDR3 across 54 Vbeta and 13 Jbeta. TCRdb reprocessed the immunoSEQ multiplex PCR reads with MiXCR, giving one entry per CDR3 protein. The table shows about 160,000 distinct CDR3 sequences, with 92% occurring only once. V lost 4 bases and J lost 3, with 25 bases in between. The CDR3 spans 17 residues. From germline, CDR1 is GTSNPN and CDR2 SVGIG (reference sequence). Input material: CD4+ T cells from PBMCs. The clonotype originates from a human donor in good health. The chain links TRBV30 to TRBJ2-7; D possibly uses TRBD1 or TRBD2 (6 bases each). The CDR3 sequence: CAWNLVARGATFYEQYF. The CDR3 DNA follows: TGTGCCTGGAACCTAGTCGCGAGGGGGGCCACCTTCTACGAGCAGTACTTC.